This TCR beta chain was recorded in a study of identifying expanded T cells in peripheral blood. Note on this clone: Its cognate antigen is unknown.

The assay was immunoSEQ multiplex PCR, and TCRdb's table has in-frame clones only and misses some. The sample has roughly 100,000 clones; around 88% are singletons. Germline loops: CDR1 MDHEN, CDR2 SYDVKM. The CDR3 sequence is 13 residues long. J lost 13 bases, V lost 5 bases, and 14 bases had no gene match. Study-level results: Differentially abundant clones: about 1.2 between replicates, 16.4 at 2 to 3 weeks, around 20 at four. Two-week clone count variance significantly increased as total template count grew.

No infections or other immune events were documented during collection. The source of this sequence is a person aged 18 to 75 in good health. Sequencing was carried out using blood. This sequence joins TRBV28 and TRBJ2-7; 7 nucleotides align to TRBD1. CDR3 DNA: TGTGCCAGCAGTACCGGACAGGCCCTGATGGTATACTTC. Its translation: CASSTGQALMVYF.